What follows is one T cell receptor beta chain and its context. The antigen remains undetermined. Trimming stripped 4 bases from V and 5 bases from J, with 15 bases between. In germline, CDR1 is SGHRS, CDR2 YFSETQ. The CDR3 spans 15 residues. TCRbeta libraries averaged approximately 42,000 productive templates per sample. Profiled with immunoSEQ multiplex PCR; TCRdb holds only in-frame clones, not every one. Of about 8,600 clones detected, roughly nine tenths appear once; the ten largest clones hold about 81%. The sample originates from a study of STAT3 mutations in large granular lymphocyte leukemia. Whole-study context: More than half of T-LGLL patients received immunosuppressive therapy. Study results and limitations: All newly emerging clones after therapy were STAT3 wild type. At least one immunodominant TCR beta clonotype appeared in every T-cell large granular lymphocyte leukemia patient.

This sequence originates from an elderly man with T-cell large granular lymphocyte leukemia. Some clones in this sample may be carry-over from other donors' samples. V gene TRBV5-1 combines with J gene TRBJ1-4; D remains unclear. Sequenced sample: peripheral blood mononuclear cells. The CDR3 DNA sequence: TGCGCCAGCAGCCGAGCGGAGGGTGGAAATGAAAAACTGTTTTTT. Translation: CASSRAEGGNEKLFF.